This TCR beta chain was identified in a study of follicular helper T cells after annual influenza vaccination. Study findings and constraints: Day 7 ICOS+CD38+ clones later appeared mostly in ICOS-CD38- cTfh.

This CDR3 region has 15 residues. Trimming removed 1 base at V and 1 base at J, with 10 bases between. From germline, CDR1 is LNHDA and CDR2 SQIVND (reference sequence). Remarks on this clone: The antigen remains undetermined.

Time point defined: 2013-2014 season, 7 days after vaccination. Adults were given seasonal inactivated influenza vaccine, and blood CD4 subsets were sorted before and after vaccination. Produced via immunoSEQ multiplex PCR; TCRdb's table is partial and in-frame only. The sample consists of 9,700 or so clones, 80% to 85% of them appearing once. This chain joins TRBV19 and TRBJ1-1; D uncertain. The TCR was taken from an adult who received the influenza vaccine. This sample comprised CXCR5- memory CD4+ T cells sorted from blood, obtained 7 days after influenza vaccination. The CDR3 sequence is CASSIGRTPNTEAFF. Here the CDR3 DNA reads TGTGCCAGTAGTATAGGTAGGACCCCGAACACTGAAGCTTTCTTT.